These 23 T cell receptor beta chains came from one sample sequenced in a study of cytomegalovirus exposure and HLA in healthy donors. This PCR relied on a set of 60 Vbeta primers and 13 Jbeta primers. Using immunoSEQ multiplex PCR, the repertoire was profiled, and TCRdb retains in-frame clones only, with some absent. The sample holds around 150,000 clones, 64% seen once. Material: PBMCs. The receptors originated from a woman between 40 and 50 years old in good health and CMV-seronegative.

This chain links TRBV6-6 with TRBJ1-6; no definite D call. The V gene lost 2 bases and the J gene lost 7 bases, with 6 bases spanning the gap. The CDR3 is 13 amino acids. Germline-derived CDR1 and CDR2 are MNHNY and SVGAGI (reference sequence). The DNA of the CDR3 is TGTGCCAGCAGTTACCTAGGAAATTCACCCCTCCACTTT. Translated: CASSYLGNSPLHF.

This clone was seen a handful of times. The chain carries TRBV2 and TRBJ1-1, with 9 bases lining up with TRBD1. The germline CDR1 and CDR2 sequences are SNHLY and FYNNEI. V shed 5 bases, J shed 1 base, and the junction held 5 bases outside the gene matches. The CDR3 is 15 residues long. This chain's CDR3 is CASSWTGAANTEAFF. DNA of the CDR3: TGTGCCAGCAGTTGGACAGGGGCCGCGAACACTGAAGCTTTCTTT.

This rearrangement joins TRBV9 to TRBJ2-2; D call uncertain. The CDR3 sequence is 13 residues long. From germline, CDR1 is SGDLS and CDR2 YYNGEE. Trimming left V 7 bases short and J 1 base short, with 8 bases between. CDR3 sequence: CASERQNTGELFF. CDR3 bases: TGTGCCAGCGAACGACAGAACACCGGGGAGCTGTTTTTT.

The V gene is TRBV28, the J gene TRBJ1-2, with TRBD1 matching over 7 bases. V shed 7 bases and J 3 bases; nucleotides not matched to a gene: 11. The germline V gene encodes CDR1 MDHEN and CDR2 SYDVKM. This CDR3 is built from 15 residues. CDR3 sequence reads: CASTSGGQLYYGYTF. In nucleotides, the CDR3 is TGTGCCAGCACTTCTGGGGGACAGCTGTACTATGGCTACACCTTC.

This chain joins TRBV5-5 and TRBJ2-1; TRBD1 is a possible D gene (6 bases). Trimming took 4 bases from V and 0 from J, leaving 11 bases between them. The germline V gene encodes CDR1 SGHKS and CDR2 YYEKEE (reference sequence). The CDR3 has 15 amino acids. In DNA, the CDR3 is TGTGCCAGCAGCCGACAGGAGAGCTCCTACAATGAGCAGTTCTTC. Its protein product is CASSRQESSYNEQFF.

This chain uses TRBV2 with TRBJ1-1; D possibly corresponds to TRBD1 (5 bases). Trimming left V 6 bases short and J 0 bases short, with 23 bases between. This CDR3 is built from 18 residues. Germline assignment: CDR1 SNHLY and CDR2 FYNNEI. The CDR3 DNA sequence: TGTGCCAGCAGCCCGGGACGGGGAGGTGTGGGCATGAACACTGAAGCTTTCTTT. This sequence encodes CASSPGRGGVGMNTEAFF. The whole variable domain, filled in from reference TRBV2 and TRBJ1-1, reads EPEVTQTPSHQVTQMGQEVILRCVPISNHLYFYWYRQILGQKVEFLVSFYNNEISEKSEIFDDQFSVERPDGSNFTLKIRSTKLEDSAMYFCASSPGRGGVGMNTEAFFGQGTRLTVV.

CDR3 region: CASGRGYSYEQYF. In DNA, the CDR3 is TGTGCCAGCGGGAGGGGATATTCCTACGAGCAGTACTTC. The chain joins TRBV27 to TRBJ2-7; 7 positions agree with TRBD2. The CDR3 consists of 13 residues. Looked up from germline, CDR1 is MNHEY and CDR2 is SMNVEV (reference sequence). Unmatched junction bases numbered 5, after V lost 8 bases and J lost 1 base.

This clone has just one count. V usage is TRBV4-2 and J usage is TRBJ1-5, with 7 bases matching TRBD1. Germline V gene lookup returns CDR1 LGHNA and CDR2 YNFKEQ. This CDR3 spans 15 amino acids. J gave up 6 bases and V 4 bases, and 9 bases lay outside the gene matches. CDR3 sequence reads: CASSPWTGRGQPQHF. The CDR3 DNA reads TGTGCCAGCAGCCCTTGGACAGGAAGGGGTCAGCCCCAGCATTTT.

The chain has TRBV4-2 and TRBJ2-3; 11 positions agree with TRBD2. This CDR3 is built from 19 residues. J gave up 0 bases and V 5 bases, and 13 bases lay outside the gene matches. Germline V gives CDR1 LGHNA, CDR2 YNFKEQ. The CDR3 spells CASSEQGPSGGYSTDTQYF. The CDR3 nucleotides are TGTGCCAGCAGCGAACAAGGGCCTAGCGGGGGGTATAGCACAGATACGCAGTATTTT.

The chain uses TRBV27 and TRBJ2-7, with 8 bases identical to TRBD1. The CDR3 has 15 residues. Unmatched junction bases numbered 10, after V lost 6 bases and J lost 3 bases. Germline CDR1 is MNHEY and CDR2 is SMNVEV (reference sequence). CDR3 residues: CASREKPGQVYEQYF. The CDR3 DNA follows: TGTGCCAGCAGAGAAAAACCGGGACAGGTCTACGAGCAGTACTTC.

The chain carries TRBV5-1 and TRBJ2-5, with 10 bases aligning to TRBD2. Per germline, CDR1 SGHRS and CDR2 YFSETQ. The CDR3 extends over 14 amino acids. The J segment lost 2 bases and the V segment lost 7 bases, leaving 5 bases of the junction unmatched. CDR3 DNA sequence: TGCGCCAGCGGAGCGGGGGGGGATCAAGAGACCCAGTACTTC. Translation gives CASGAGGDQETQYF. The full variable domain, completed using reference TRBV5-1 and TRBJ2-5, is KAGVTQTPRYLIKTRGQQVTLSCSPISGHRSVSWYQQTPGQGLQFLFEYFSETQRNKGNFPGRFSGRQFSNSRSEMNVSTLELGDSALYLCASGAGGDQETQYFGPGTRLLVL.

The chain carries TRBV18 and TRBJ1-5; TRBD1 aligns across 8 bases. The CDR3 runs 15 residues. The germline CDR1 and CDR2 sequences are KGHSH and LQKENI. The junction had 5 bases not matched to a gene; V was cut back by 3 bases and J by 4 bases. The CDR3 region is CASSPGQGGNQPQHF. CDR3 nucleotides: TGTGCCAGCTCACCCGGACAGGGCGGGAATCAGCCCCAGCATTTT.

This clone was seen a handful of times. The chain recombines TRBV4-1 with TRBJ2-7, with D possibly TRBD2 on 5 matching bases. The CDR3 contains 15 residues. The germline V gene encodes CDR1 MGHRA and CDR2 YSYEKL. Trimming pared 0 bases from V and 4 bases from J, leaving 13 bases between. CDR3 loop: CASSQDGLSGYEQYF. In nucleotides, the CDR3 is TGCGCCAGCAGCCAAGATGGGTTATCGGGATACGAGCAGTACTTC.

In its sample, this clone was seen a few times. V usage is TRBV6-5 and J usage is TRBJ1-2, with TRBD1 identical over 7 bases. This CDR3 is built from 14 residues. Germline lookup yields CDR1 MNHEY and CDR2 SVGAGI. The ends lost 6 bases at V and 4 bases at J; junction bases unmatched: 8. The CDR3 protein is CASSDRDGGYGYTF. CDR3 DNA sequence: TGTGCCAGCAGCGACAGGGATGGGGGCTATGGCTACACCTTC.

The J gene is TRBJ1-2, the V gene TRBV4-1, with D maybe TRBD1 (6 bases). CDR1 and CDR2 from the germline V gene are MGHRA and YSYEKL. The CDR3 has 15 residues. Trimming left V 1 base short and J 6 bases short, with 15 bases between. CDR3 region: CASSQANREGDGYTF. CDR3 sequence (DNA): TGCGCCAGCAGCCAAGCGAACAGGGAGGGTGATGGCTACACCTTC.

V usage is TRBV18 and J usage is TRBJ1-1; no firm D call. The CDR3 loop spans 16 amino acids. Germline lookup yields CDR1 KGHSH and CDR2 LQKENI. The V end was cut by 2 bases, the J end by 3 bases, with 16 bases between. The CDR3 region has the DNA TGTGCCAGCTCACCAATGGCCGTCGCGAGGGACACTGAAGCTTTCTTT. Its protein product is CASSPMAVARDTEAFF.

The rearrangement links TRBV7-9 to TRBJ1-1; 7 positions match TRBD1. The trim removed 11 bases at V and 5 bases at J, leaving 26 bases unmatched. This CDR3 is built from 18 residues. Germline V gene lookup returns CDR1 SEHNR and CDR2 FQNEAQ (reference sequence). Written as DNA, the CDR3 is TGTGCCGCGGTGACGTGGGCAGGGGGGCTCAAGGTGGTGACTGAAGCTTTCTTT. It yields the protein CAAVTWAGGLKVVTEAFF.

In its sample, this clone was seen a few times. The chain is built from TRBV7-3 and TRBJ2-5, with a tentative D call TRBD2 (5 bases). The V and J ends lost 5 bases and 3 bases respectively, with 13 bases between them. This CDR3 has 14 residues. CDR1 is SGHTA and CDR2 is FQGTGA in the germline V gene. CDR3 in amino acids: CASSPLGGEETQYF. In DNA, the CDR3 is TGTGCCAGCAGCCCTCTAGGAGGTGAAGAGACCCAGTACTTC.

The chain couples TRBV4-3 to TRBJ2-7; D possibly corresponds to TRBD2 (6 bases). Per germline, CDR1 LGHNA and CDR2 YSLEER. Trimming took 4 bases from V and 0 from J, leaving 13 bases between them. CDR3 length: 15 residues. The CDR3 is CASSPRGLSSYEQYF. The CDR3 DNA follows: TGCGCCAGCAGCCCTAGGGGACTGAGCTCCTACGAGCAGTACTTC.

The rearrangement links TRBV2 to TRBJ1-5, with a possible D match to TRBD1 (6 bases). Trimming cost V 5 bases and J 2 bases, with 13 bases left between them. This CDR3 contains 15 residues. CDR1 is SNHLY, CDR2 FYNNEI, per germline. This CDR3 is CASSSIAGGNQPQHF. CDR3 in DNA: TGTGCCAGCAGTTCAATAGCAGGGGGCAATCAGCCCCAGCATTTT.

This clone has only one observation. The rearrangement joins TRBV29-1 to TRBJ2-7; 9 bases map to TRBD2. The CDR3 is made up of 13 amino acids. Germline values: CDR1 SQVTM, CDR2 ANQGSEA. V shed 3 bases and J 1 base; nucleotides not matched to a gene: 1. The CDR3 is CSVETSGSYEQYF. DNA of the CDR3: TGCAGCGTTGAGACTAGCGGTTCCTACGAGCAGTACTTC.

The V and J genes are TRBV6-5 and TRBJ1-3, with TRBD1 identical over 10 bases. The CDR3 spans 15 residues. In germline, CDR1 is MNHEY, CDR2 SVGAGI. The ends lost 6 bases at V and 2 bases at J; junction bases unmatched: 4. CDR3 coding DNA: TGTGCCAGCAGCAAGGGACAGGGGCCTGGAAACACCATATATTTT. Protein: CASSKGQGPGNTIYF.

This clone was seen a few times. The chain recombines TRBV2 with TRBJ2-7; TRBD2 is a possible D gene (5 bases). Germline CDR1 is SNHLY and CDR2 is FYNNEI. Trimming pared 6 bases from V and 2 bases from J, leaving 14 bases between. CDR3 length: 14 amino acids. CDR3 in amino acids: CASRVEGTTYEQYF. Here the CDR3 DNA reads TGTGCCAGCAGAGTTGAGGGTACAACCTACGAGCAGTACTTC. Supplemented by reference TRBV2 and TRBJ2-7, the full variable domain reads EPEVTQTPSHQVTQMGQEVILRCVPISNHLYFYWYRQILGQKVEFLVSFYNNEISEKSEIFDDQFSVERPDGSNFTLKIRSTKLEDSAMYFCASRVEGTTYEQYFGPGTRLTVT.